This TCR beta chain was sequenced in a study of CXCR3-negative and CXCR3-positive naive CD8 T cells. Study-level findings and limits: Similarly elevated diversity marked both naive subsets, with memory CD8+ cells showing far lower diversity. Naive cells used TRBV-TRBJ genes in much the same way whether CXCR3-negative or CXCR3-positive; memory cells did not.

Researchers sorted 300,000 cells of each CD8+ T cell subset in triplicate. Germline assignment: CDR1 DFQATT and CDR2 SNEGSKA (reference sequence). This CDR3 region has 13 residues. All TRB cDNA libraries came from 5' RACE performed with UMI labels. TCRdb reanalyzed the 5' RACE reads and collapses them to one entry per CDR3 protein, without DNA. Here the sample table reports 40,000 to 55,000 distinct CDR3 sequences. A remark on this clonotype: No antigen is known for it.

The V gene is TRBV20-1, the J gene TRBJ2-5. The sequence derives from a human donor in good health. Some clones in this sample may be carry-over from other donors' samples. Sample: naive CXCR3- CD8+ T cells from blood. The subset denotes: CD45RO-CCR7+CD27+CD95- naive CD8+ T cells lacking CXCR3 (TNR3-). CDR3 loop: CSARGPVRETQYF.